Listed below are T cell receptor beta chains from one sample, sequenced in a study of CD8+CD57+ T cells in acquired aplastic anemia. TCRdb recomputed calls from the reads with MiXCR, one row per CDR3 protein. This table has about 210,000 distinct CDR3 sequences, approximately 60% appearing once. Sequenced sample: sorted CD4+, CD8+, or CD8+CD57+ T cells (not recorded which) from PBMCs. These receptors were collected from a human donor in good health. Both conserved end residues are part of each CDR3. A D gene is named only where the DNA matches it firmly. Clone size appears in some rows only: once, few, many, or a class for an expanded clone.

CDR3nt	CDR3aa	v_gene	j_gene	d_gene	abundance
TGCAGTGTGTCTGGTGGGCTAGCGGCCTACAATGAGCAGTTCTTC	CSVSGGLAAYNEQFF	TRBV20-1	TRBJ2-1	TRBD2	-
TGTGCCAGCAGCCCACAGGGCGCGGTAGCTAATGAAAAACTGTTTTTT	CASSPQGAVANEKLFF	TRBV7-9	TRBJ1-4	-	few
TGTGCCAGCAGCGTAGGTAGTAGGGGCACCGGGGAGCTGTTTTTT	CASSVGSRGTGELFF	TRBV9	TRBJ2-2	-	many
TGTGCCAGCAGCTTAGGAGCGGTTATACAAGAGACCCAGTACTTC	CASSLGAVIQETQYF	TRBV7-2	TRBJ2-5	-	few
TGCGCCAGCAGGTTTGTTGGTCAGGGGGCAGGTACTGAAGCTTTCTTT	CASRFVGQGAGTEAFF	TRBV5-1	TRBJ1-1	TRBD1	many
TGTGCCACCAGCAGCCAGGACAGGGCCAATGAGCAGTTCTTC	CATSSQDRANEQFF	TRBV15	TRBJ2-1	TRBD1	-
TGTGCCAGCAGTGAACCCGGGACAGGAGGCGATGAGCAGTTCTTC	CASSEPGTGGDEQFF	TRBV2	TRBJ2-1	TRBD1	many
TGTGCCAGCAGCGCTCCCGAGCAGTACTTC	CASSAPEQYF	TRBV9	TRBJ2-7	-	-
TGTGCCACCAGTGATCGGACTAGCGGGGCCAACGAGCAGTACTTC	CATSDRTSGANEQYF	TRBV24-1	TRBJ2-7	TRBD2	-
TGTGCCACCAGTGGTAACGGGACAGGGCAAGAGACCCAGTACTTC	CATSGNGTGQETQYF	TRBV24-1	TRBJ2-5	TRBD1	few